In this sample, the clone carrying this TCR beta chain turned up many times. Its antigen is undetermined. Researchers built TCR beta libraries using quantitative 5'-RACE with molecular barcodes. TCRdb independently ran MiXCR on the 5' RACE reads; one entry per CDR3 protein. The top ten hold around 16% of the sample, which has 390,000 or so distinct CDR3 sequences, about a fifth seen once. This record belongs to a study of CD8 T cells in ankylosing spondylitis. Study findings and constraints: It appeared that ankylosing spondylitis blood was characterized by a TCR beta motif of several highly homologous variants.

Sequencing was carried out using blood, either unsorted or a sorted T cell fraction (not recorded which). The receptor comes from a male donor with ankylosing spondylitis.

CDR3 region: CSALAGVPYNEQFF. The CDR3 DNA follows: TGCAGTGCGCTAGCGGGAGTCCCCTACAATGAGCAGTTCTTC. This chain uses TRBV20-1 with TRBJ2-1; 10 bases align to TRBD2. After removal of 6 bases from V and 2 bases from J, the junction contained 4 bases not matched to a gene. Germline CDR1 reads DFQATT; CDR2 reads SNEGSKA (reference sequence). This CDR3 region has 14 residues.